The next 14 T cell receptor beta chains were all read from a single sample in a study of blood T cell repertoires in COVID-19. Generated by immunoSEQ multiplex PCR, the TCRdb table keeps only in-frame clones and is missing some. The sample consists of roughly 280,000 clones, 70% to 90% of them appearing once. Sequenced input: peripheral blood. The receptors originated from a woman aged 65 to 85 with acute or convalescent COVID-19.

The rearrangement links TRBV5-1 to TRBJ1-2; tentative D call: TRBD1 (5 bases). CDR3 length: 15 residues. Germline CDR1 and CDR2: SGHRS and YFSETQ. V lost 4 bases to trimming and J lost 3 bases, with 16 bases between them. CDR3 bases: TGCGCCAGCAGCCATGACAGACCGGATTACTATGGCTACACCTTC. Its protein product is CASSHDRPDYYGYTF.

This clone was detected only once. The rearrangement uses TRBV7-3 and TRBJ2-1, with 7 bases fitting TRBD2. V shed 1 base, J shed 7 bases, and the junction held 7 bases outside the gene matches. Germline values: CDR1 SGHTA, CDR2 FQGTGA. This CDR3 spans 15 amino acids. CDR3 in amino acids: CASSLISGVGNEQFF. The CDR3 coding sequence is TGTGCCAGCAGCTTAATCAGCGGGGTAGGGAATGAGCAGTTCTTC.

The chain couples TRBV5-1 to TRBJ1-4; no definite D call. The V end lost 5 bases, the J end lost 2 bases, and 13 bases lay between the germline ends. The germline V gene encodes CDR1 SGHRS and CDR2 YFSETQ. This CDR3 has 15 amino acids. CDR3 protein: CASRKNGGTNEKLFF. The DNA of the CDR3 is TGCGCCAGCAGAAAGAACGGCGGGACTAATGAAAAACTGTTTTTT.

The chain combines TRBV6-4 with TRBJ2-2, with 7 positions matching TRBD2. CDR1 and CDR2 (germline): MRHNA, SNTAGT. The CDR3 covers 14 residues. V shed 11 bases and J 7 bases; nucleotides not matched to a gene: 13. CDR3 protein: CAERGRGDVGELFF. CDR3 DNA sequence: TGTGCCGAGCGGGGACGGGGCGATGTCGGGGAGCTGTTTTTT.

The chain is built from TRBV3-1 (or the pseudogene TRBV3-2) and TRBJ2-1; 11 bases match TRBD2. The CDR3 spans 15 residues. V dropped 2 bases and J dropped 5; count of bases not matched to a gene: 2. The germline CDR1 and CDR2 sequences are LGHDT and YNNKEL (reference sequence). In nucleotides, the CDR3 is TGTGCCAGCAGCCAACTGGGACTAGCGGACAATGAGCAGTTCTTC. Its translation: CASSQLGLADNEQFF.

The rearrangement uses TRBV6-2 or TRBV6-3 and TRBJ2-1; the D gene is possibly TRBD2 (6 bases). CDR3 length equals 17 residues. Germline CDR1 and CDR2: MNHEY and SVGEGT. V was cut by 5 bases and J by 7 bases, with 24 bases left in between. CDR3 region: CASSPGATGLPTNEQFF. DNA for the CDR3: TGTGCCAGCAGTCCGGGAGCCACGGGACTTCCTACGAATGAGCAGTTCTTC.

About this clone: The germline gene is not matched at one end of the junction; a read error may be the cause. The chain links TRBV5-1 to TRBJ2-5; 10 bases map to TRBD2. The CDR3 spans 17 residues. The germline V gene encodes CDR1 SGHRS and CDR2 YFSETQ. Written as DNA, the CDR3 is TGCGCCAGCAGCTTGGCACTAGCGGGGACCAACCAGGAGACCCAGTACTTC. This codes for CASSLALAGTNQETQYF.

This clone was recorded once. This chain joins TRBV9 and TRBJ2-3; 7 bases align to TRBD1. From germline, CDR1 is SGDLS and CDR2 YYNGEE. The CDR3 length is 16 residues. Germline trimming cut 4 bases from V and 2 bases from J; bases unmatched to any gene: 10. This CDR3 is CASSSPPGQLTDTQYF. For the CDR3, the DNA is TGTGCCAGCAGCTCACCCCCGGGACAGCTCACAGATACGCAGTATTTT. The whole variable domain, filled in from reference TRBV9 and TRBJ2-3, reads DSGVTQTPKHLITATGQRVTLRCSPRSGDLSVYWYQQSLDQGLQFLIQYYNGEERAKGNILERFSAQQFPDLHSELNLSSLELGDSALYFCASSSPPGQLTDTQYFGPGTRLTVL.

The V call is TRBV4-2, the J call TRBJ2-1; 10 bases are a match to TRBD2. With 4 bases clipped from V and 1 base from J, the junction kept 10 bases outside the gene matches. This CDR3 comprises 18 residues. Germline V gives CDR1 LGHNA, CDR2 YNFKEQ. The CDR3 sequence is CASSLSTSGASSYNEQFF. The CDR3 DNA sequence: TGTGCCAGCAGCCTCTCCACTAGCGGGGCCTCTTCCTACAATGAGCAGTTCTTC.

This sequence joins TRBV18 and TRBJ1-3, with D perhaps TRBD1 (6 bases). Trimming took 2 bases from V and 4 from J, leaving 12 bases between them. The CDR3 length is 15 residues. The germline gives CDR1 KGHSH, CDR2 LQKENI. The CDR3 coding sequence is TGTGCCAGCTCACCAAACAGGGTGGAAGGAAACACCATATATTTT. This encodes CASSPNRVEGNTIYF.

For this clone: The same CDR3 also results from other DNA sequences found in this sample. The CDR3 is CSARPQETQYF. The CDR3 coding sequence is TGCAGTGCTAGACCACAAGAGACCCAGTACTTC. The rearrangement uses TRBV20-1 and TRBJ2-5; no firm D call. The germline CDR1 and CDR2 sequences are DFQATT and SNEGSKA (reference sequence). V dropped 2 bases and J dropped 2 bases, with 3 bases sitting between them. The CDR3 contains 11 residues.

The J gene is TRBJ1-5, the V gene TRBV2, with a weak D call TRBD1 (6 bases). The CDR3 is made up of 14 amino acids. Trimming removed 4 bases from V and 3 bases from J, with 10 bases in between. Germline V CDR1 and CDR2: SNHLY, FYNNEI. In DNA, the CDR3 is TGTGCCAGCAGTGTGGGGGCGAACAATCAGCCCCAGCATTTT. Protein product: CASSVGANNQPQHF.

This sequence joins TRBV6-1 and TRBJ2-6; TRBD2 matches 7 bases. Trimming at V came to 8 bases and at J to 2 bases, leaving 6 bases not matched to a gene. CDR3 size: 15 residues. Germline-derived CDR1 and CDR2 are MNHNS and SASEGT. The CDR3 here is CASVGGSPGANVLTF. The CDR3 DNA is TGTGCCAGCGTCGGGGGGTCCCCTGGGGCCAACGTCCTGACTTTC.

The J gene is TRBJ1-5, the V gene TRBV15, with unresolved D. The length of the CDR3 is 15 residues. V dropped 5 bases and J dropped 4 bases, with 15 bases sitting between them. CDR1 and CDR2 from the germline V gene are LNHNV and YYDKDF (reference sequence). The CDR3 DNA sequence: TGTGCCACCAGCTTAGTGAGGGATGGGAATCAGCCCCAGCATTTT. As protein: CATSLVRDGNQPQHF.